Below are 10 T cell receptor beta chains sequenced from a single sample in a study of CD8 T cells in Susac syndrome. Reverse transcription of about 0.5 to 1 ug RNA used random hexamers. MiXCR, applied by TCRdb to the immunoSEQ multiplex PCR reads, yields one record per CDR3 protein. The sample lists approximately 100,000 distinct CDR3 sequences; nearly 95% were seen once. The sample consisted of CD4+ T cells from PBMCs. These receptor sequences come from a human donor in good health.

The V call is TRBV29-1, the J call TRBJ1-1, with 9 bases that match TRBD1. The V segment lost 7 bases and the J segment 1 base; nucleotides outside the gene matches: 4. This CDR3 is 13 amino acids long. Germline V gene sequence: CDR1 SQVTM, CDR2 ANQGSEA. CDR3 amino acids: CSAPGQGNTEAFF. DNA for the CDR3: TGCAGCGCACCGGGACAGGGGAACACTGAAGCTTTCTTT.

As for this clonotype: This CDR3 is missing its conserved last phenylalanine or tryptophan, likely due to a read error. V and J are TRBV5-1 and TRBJ2-1, with 7 bases that match TRBD2. Germline CDR1 SGHRS, CDR2 YFSETQ. The CDR3 has 15 amino acids. V lost 3 bases and J lost 0; bases outside the gene matches: 3. CDR3 loop: CASSSIAGSYNEQFS. The CDR3 nucleotides read TGCGCCAGCAGCTCAATAGCGGGCTCCTACAATGAGCAGTTCTCC.

This CDR3 is CASSLEVPTDTQYF. The CDR3 nucleotides read TGTGCCAGCAGCTTAGAGGTTCCCACAGATACGCAGTATTTT. The rearrangement joins TRBV7-9 to TRBJ2-3; D is unresolved. The CDR3 sequence is 14 residues long. Germline lookup yields CDR1 SEHNR and CDR2 FQNEAQ (reference sequence). V was clipped by 1 base and J by 2 bases, with 7 bases between them.

The chain joins TRBV19 to TRBJ2-7; the D gene is possibly TRBD1 (6 bases). Germline V gene data show CDR1 as LNHDA and CDR2 as SQIVND (reference sequence). CDR3 length: 13 residues. Trimming stripped 4 bases from V and 5 bases from J, with 12 bases between. The CDR3 nucleotides read TGTGCCAGTAGTACCACCAGGGGCAACGAGCAGTACTTC. Amino acid sequence: CASSTTRGNEQYF. Using reference TRBV19 and TRBJ2-7 for the parts outside the CDR3, the full variable domain is DGGITQSPKYLFRKEGQNVTLSCEQNLNHDAMYWYRQDPGQGLRLIYYSQIVNDFQKGDIAEGYSVSREKKESFPLTVTSAQKNPTAFYLCASSTTRGNEQYFGPGTRLTVT.

This rearrangement joins TRBV2 to TRBJ1-5; 7 bases map to TRBD1. V gave up 4 bases and J gave up 1 base; unmatched junction bases: 1. There are 14 residues in the CDR3. The germline CDR1 and CDR2 sequences are SNHLY and FYNNEI. CDR3 coding DNA: TGTGCCAGCAGTGCGACAGGGAGCAATCAGCCCCAGCATTTT. Encoded protein: CASSATGSNQPQHF.

The rearrangement uses TRBV2 and TRBJ2-1; no reliable D call. Germline CDR1 and CDR2: SNHLY and FYNNEI. This CDR3 spans 15 amino acids. The V and J ends lost 7 bases and 0 bases respectively, with 13 bases between them. This CDR3 reads CASMFQRSSYNEQFF. CDR3 in DNA: TGTGCCAGCATGTTTCAACGGAGCTCCTACAATGAGCAGTTCTTC.

V gene TRBV4-1 combines with J gene TRBJ2-3, with 11 bases identical to TRBD2. The CDR3 spans 17 residues. V shed 0 bases and J 5 bases; nucleotides not matched to a gene: 7. Germline assignment: CDR1 MGHRA and CDR2 YSYEKL. CDR3 sequence: CASSQDQVAGGRDTQYF. The DNA of the CDR3 is TGCGCCAGCAGCCAAGACCAGGTAGCGGGAGGGCGAGATACGCAGTATTTT.

The chain uses TRBV6-4 and TRBJ1-2; unclear D gene. There are 13 residues in the CDR3. Germline V gene data show CDR1 as MRHNA and CDR2 as SNTAGT. Between the trimmed V and J ends, which lost 0 bases and 8 bases, there was a span of 10 bases. CDR3 DNA: TGTGCCAGCAGTGACTCGTCGGGGTCCGGCTACACCTTC. Encoded protein: CASSDSSGSGYTF.

J is TRBJ2-1 and V is TRBV4-3; D not certain. The CDR3 loop spans 15 amino acids. V was clipped by 5 bases and J by 0 bases, with 11 bases between them. Germline CDR1 reads LGHNA; CDR2 reads YSLEER. The CDR3 sequence: CASSWTESSYNEQFF. The CDR3 DNA is TGCGCCAGCAGCTGGACCGAGAGCTCCTACAATGAGCAGTTCTTC.

This clonotype was found once. This rearrangement joins TRBV20-1 to TRBJ1-5; 9 bases are a match to TRBD1. The CDR3 runs 15 residues. Germline assignment: CDR1 DFQATT and CDR2 SNEGSKA (reference sequence). CDR3 amino acids: CSGTRTGVTNQPQHF. The CDR3 coding sequence is TGCAGCGGCACGAGGACAGGGGTAACCAATCAGCCCCAGCATTTT.